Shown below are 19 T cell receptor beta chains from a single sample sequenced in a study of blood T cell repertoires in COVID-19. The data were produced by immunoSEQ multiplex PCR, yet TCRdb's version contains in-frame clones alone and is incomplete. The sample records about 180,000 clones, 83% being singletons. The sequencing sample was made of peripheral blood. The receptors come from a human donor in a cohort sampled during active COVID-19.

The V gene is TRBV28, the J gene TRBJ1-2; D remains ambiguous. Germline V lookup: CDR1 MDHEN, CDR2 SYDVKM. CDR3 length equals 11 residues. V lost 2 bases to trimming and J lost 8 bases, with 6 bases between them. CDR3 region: CASSLLEGYTF. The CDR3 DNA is TGTGCCAGCAGTTTACTAGAGGGCTACACCTTC.

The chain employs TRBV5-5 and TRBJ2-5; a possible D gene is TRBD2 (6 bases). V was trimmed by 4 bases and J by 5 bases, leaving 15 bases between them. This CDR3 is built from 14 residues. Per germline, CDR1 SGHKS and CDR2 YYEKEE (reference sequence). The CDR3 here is CASSEGTPLETQYF. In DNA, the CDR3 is TGTGCCAGCAGCGAGGGGACTCCTCTGGAGACCCAGTACTTC.

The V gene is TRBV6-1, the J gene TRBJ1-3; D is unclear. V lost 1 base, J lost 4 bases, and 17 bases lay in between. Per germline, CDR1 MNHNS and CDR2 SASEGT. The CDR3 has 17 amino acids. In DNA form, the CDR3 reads TGTGCCAGCAGTGAAGAGTTCTGGGGAAGGGAGGGAAACACCATATATTTT. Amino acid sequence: CASSEEFWGREGNTIYF.

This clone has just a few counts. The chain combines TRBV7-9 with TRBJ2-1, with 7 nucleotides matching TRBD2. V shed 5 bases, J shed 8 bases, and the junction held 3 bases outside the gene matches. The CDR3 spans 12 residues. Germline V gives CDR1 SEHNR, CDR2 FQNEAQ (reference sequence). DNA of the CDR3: TGTGCCAGCAGCGTTACTAGCGATGAGCAGTTCTTC. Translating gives CASSVTSDEQFF.

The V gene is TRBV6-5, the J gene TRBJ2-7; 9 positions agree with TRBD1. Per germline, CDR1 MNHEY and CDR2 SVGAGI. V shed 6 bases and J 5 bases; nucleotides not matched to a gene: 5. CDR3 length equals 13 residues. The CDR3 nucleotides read TGTGCCAGCAGCGGGACAGGGAGCCACGAGCAGTACTTC. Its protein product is CASSGTGSHEQYF.

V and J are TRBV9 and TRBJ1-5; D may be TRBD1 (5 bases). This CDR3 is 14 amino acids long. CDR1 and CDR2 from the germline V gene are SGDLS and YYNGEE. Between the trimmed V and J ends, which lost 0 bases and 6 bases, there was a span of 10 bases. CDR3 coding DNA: TGTGCCAGCAGCGTAGAGGTGGGGGGTCAGCCCCAGCATTTT. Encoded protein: CASSVEVGGQPQHF.

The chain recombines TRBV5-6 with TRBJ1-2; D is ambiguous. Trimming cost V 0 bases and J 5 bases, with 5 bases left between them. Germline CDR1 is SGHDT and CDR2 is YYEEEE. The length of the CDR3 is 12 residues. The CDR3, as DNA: TGTGCCAGCAGCTTGGGGACTTATGGCTACACCTTC. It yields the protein CASSLGTYGYTF.

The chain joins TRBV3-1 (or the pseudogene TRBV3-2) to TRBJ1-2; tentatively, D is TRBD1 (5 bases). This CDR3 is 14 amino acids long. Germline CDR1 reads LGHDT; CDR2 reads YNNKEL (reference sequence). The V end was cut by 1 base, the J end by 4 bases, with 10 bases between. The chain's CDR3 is CASSQVDRRYGYTF. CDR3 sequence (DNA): TGTGCCAGCAGCCAAGTTGACAGACGCTATGGCTACACCTTC.

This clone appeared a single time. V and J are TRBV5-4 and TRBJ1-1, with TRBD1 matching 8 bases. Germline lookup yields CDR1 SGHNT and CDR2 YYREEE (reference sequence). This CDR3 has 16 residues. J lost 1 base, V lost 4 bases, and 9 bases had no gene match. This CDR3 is CASSLSGTGSNTEAFF. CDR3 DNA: TGTGCCAGCAGCCTCTCCGGGACAGGTTCGAACACTGAAGCTTTCTTT.

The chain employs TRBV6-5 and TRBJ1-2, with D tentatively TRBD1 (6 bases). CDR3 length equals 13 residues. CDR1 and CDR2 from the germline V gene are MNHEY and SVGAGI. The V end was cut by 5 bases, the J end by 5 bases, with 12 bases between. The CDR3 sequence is CASSLRGEYGYTF. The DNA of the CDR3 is TGTGCCAGCAGTCTCAGGGGAGAGTATGGCTACACCTTC.

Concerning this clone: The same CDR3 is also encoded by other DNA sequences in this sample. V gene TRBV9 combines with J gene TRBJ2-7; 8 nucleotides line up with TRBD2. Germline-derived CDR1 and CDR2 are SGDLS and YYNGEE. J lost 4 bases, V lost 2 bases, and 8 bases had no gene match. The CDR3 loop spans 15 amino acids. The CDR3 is CASSVETGGTYEQYF. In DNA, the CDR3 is TGTGCCAGCAGCGTGGAGACGGGAGGGACGTACGAGCAGTACTTC.

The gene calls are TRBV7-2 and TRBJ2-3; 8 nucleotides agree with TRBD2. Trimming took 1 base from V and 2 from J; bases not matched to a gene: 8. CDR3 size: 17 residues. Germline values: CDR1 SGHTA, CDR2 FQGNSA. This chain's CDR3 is CASSLVPGGGSTDTQYF. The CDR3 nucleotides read TGTGCCAGCAGCTTAGTTCCAGGCGGGGGGTCCACAGATACGCAGTATTTT.

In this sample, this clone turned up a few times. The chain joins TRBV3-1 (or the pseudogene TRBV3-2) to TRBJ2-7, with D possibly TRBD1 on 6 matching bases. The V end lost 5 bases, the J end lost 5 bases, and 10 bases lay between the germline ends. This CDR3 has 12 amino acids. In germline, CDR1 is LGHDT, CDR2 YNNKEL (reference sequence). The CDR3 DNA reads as TGTGCCAGCAGCTCTGCAGGGGACGAGCAGTACTTC. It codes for CASSSAGDEQYF.

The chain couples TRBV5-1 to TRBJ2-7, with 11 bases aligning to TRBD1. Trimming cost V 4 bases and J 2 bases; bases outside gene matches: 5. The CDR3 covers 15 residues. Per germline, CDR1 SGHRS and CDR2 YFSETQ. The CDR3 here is CASSLGTGGPYEQYF. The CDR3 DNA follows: TGCGCCAGCAGCCTCGGGACAGGGGGGCCCTACGAGCAGTACTTC.

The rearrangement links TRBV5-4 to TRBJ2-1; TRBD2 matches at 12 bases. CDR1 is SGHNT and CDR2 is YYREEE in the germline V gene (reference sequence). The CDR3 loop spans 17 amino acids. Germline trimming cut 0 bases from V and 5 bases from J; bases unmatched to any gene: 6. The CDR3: CASSLVFGTSGHNEQFF. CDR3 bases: TGTGCCAGCAGCTTGGTTTTTGGGACTAGCGGGCACAATGAGCAGTTCTTC.

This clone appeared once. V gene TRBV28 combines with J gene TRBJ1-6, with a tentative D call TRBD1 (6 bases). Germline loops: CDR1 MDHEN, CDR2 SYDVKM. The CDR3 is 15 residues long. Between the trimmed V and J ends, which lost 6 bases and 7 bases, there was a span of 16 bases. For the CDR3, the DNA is TGTGCCAGCAGGGCCCACAGGGAGTACAATTCACCCCTCCACTTT. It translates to CASRAHREYNSPLHF.

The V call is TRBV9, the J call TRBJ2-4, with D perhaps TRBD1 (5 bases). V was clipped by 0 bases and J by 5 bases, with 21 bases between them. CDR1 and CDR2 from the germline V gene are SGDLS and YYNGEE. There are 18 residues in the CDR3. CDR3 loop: CASSVDLGRETEQNIQYF. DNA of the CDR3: TGTGCCAGCAGCGTAGATTTAGGGCGCGAGACAGAGCAAAACATTCAGTACTTC.

CDR3 DNA sequence: TGTGCCAGCAGTTACTCGGAGCGGGGAGGGGATACGCAGTATTTT. It yields the protein CASSYSERGGDTQYF. The chain has TRBV6-5 and TRBJ2-3; TRBD2 aligns across 7 bases. The V and J ends lost 0 bases and 6 bases, in that order; junction bases with no gene match: 6. Germline CDR1 and CDR2: MNHEY and SVGAGI. The CDR3 sequence is 15 residues long.

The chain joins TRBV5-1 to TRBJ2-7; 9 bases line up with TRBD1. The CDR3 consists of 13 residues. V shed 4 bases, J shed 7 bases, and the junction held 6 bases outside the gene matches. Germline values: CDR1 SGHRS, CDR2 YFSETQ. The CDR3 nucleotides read TGCGCCAGCAGCCAGGGACAGGGCGGGGAGCAGTACTTC. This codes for CASSQGQGGEQYF. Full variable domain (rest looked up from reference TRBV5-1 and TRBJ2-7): KAGVTQTPRYLIKTRGQQVTLSCSPISGHRSVSWYQQTPGQGLQFLFEYFSETQRNKGNFPGRFSGRQFSNSRSEMNVSTLELGDSALYLCASSQGQGGEQYFGPGTRLTVT.